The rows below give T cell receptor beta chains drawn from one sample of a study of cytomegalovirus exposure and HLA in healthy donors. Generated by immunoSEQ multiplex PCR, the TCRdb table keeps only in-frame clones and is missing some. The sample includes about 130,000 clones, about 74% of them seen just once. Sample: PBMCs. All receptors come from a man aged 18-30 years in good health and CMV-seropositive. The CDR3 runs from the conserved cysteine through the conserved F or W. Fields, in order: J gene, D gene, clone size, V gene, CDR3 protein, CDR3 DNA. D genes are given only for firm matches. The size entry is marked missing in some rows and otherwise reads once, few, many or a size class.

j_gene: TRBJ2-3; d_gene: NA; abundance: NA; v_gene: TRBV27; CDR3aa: CASSPIPGGTQYF; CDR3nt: TGTGCCAGCAGTCCCATCCCCGGGGGTACGCAGTATTTT
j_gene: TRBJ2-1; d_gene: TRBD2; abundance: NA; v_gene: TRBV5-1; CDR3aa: CASSAGGSSYNEQFF; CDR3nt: TGCGCCAGCAGCGCGGGAGGGAGCTCCTACAATGAGCAGTTCTTC
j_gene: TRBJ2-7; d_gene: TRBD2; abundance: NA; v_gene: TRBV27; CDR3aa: CASSPSGRPYEQYF; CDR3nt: TGTGCCAGCAGCCCAAGCGGGAGACCCTACGAGCAGTACTTC
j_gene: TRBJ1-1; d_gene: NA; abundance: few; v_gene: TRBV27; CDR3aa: CASSLTQGGGTEAFF; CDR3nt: TGTGCCAGCAGTTTAACGCAGGGAGGGGGAACTGAAGCTTTCTTT
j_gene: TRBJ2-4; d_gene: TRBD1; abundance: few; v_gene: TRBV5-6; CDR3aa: CASSSWDRGAKNIQYF; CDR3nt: TGTGCCAGCAGCTCCTGGGACAGGGGAGCCAAAAACATTCAGTACTTC
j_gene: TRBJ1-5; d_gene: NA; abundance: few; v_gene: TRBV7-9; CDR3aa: CASSIGQPNQPQHF; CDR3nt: TGTGCCAGCAGCATAGGACAACCCAATCAGCCCCAGCATTTT
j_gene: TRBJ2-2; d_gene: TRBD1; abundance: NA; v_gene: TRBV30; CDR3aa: CALHRQGTGELFF; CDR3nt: TGTGCCTTGCATCGACAGGGAACCGGGGAGCTGTTTTTT
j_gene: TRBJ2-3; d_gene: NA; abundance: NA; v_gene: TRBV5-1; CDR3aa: CASSLAGAAGDTQYF; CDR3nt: TGCGCCAGCAGCTTGGCAGGGGCCGCAGGAGATACGCAGTATTTT
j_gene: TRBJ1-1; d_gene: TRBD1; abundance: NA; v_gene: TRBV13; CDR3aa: CASSVRGATEAFF; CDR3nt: TGTGCCAGCAGCGTCAGGGGGGCCACTGAAGCTTTCTTT
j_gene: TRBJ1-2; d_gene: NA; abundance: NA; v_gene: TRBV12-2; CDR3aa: CASRLVVSGNGYTF; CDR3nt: TGTGCAAGTCGCTTAGTCGTTTCGGGAAATGGCTACACCTTC
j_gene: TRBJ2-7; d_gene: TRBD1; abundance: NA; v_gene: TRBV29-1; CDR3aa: CSVEKGQGANPYEQYF; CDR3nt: TGCAGCGTTGAGAAGGGACAGGGGGCGAATCCCTACGAGCAGTACTTC
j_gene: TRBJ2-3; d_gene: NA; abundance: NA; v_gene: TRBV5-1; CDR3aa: CASSLEGGTDTQYF; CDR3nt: TGCGCCAGCAGCCTGGAAGGGGGCACAGATACGCAGTATTTT
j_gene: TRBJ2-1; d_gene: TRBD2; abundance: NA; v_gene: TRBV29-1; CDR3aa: CSGNNGGGYNEQFF; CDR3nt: TGCAGCGGAAATAACGGGGGGGGATACAATGAGCAGTTCTTC
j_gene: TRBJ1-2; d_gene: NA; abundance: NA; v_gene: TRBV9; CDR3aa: CASSEQGYGYTF; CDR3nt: TGTGCCAGCAGCGAACAGGGCTATGGCTACACCTTC
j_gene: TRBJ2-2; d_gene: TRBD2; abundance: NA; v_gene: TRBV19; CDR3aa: CASSILAGPTGELFF; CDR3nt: TGTGCCAGTAGTATCCTAGCGGGACCCACCGGGGAGCTGTTTTTT
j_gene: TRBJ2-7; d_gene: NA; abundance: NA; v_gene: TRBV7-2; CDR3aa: CASSLTADYEQYF; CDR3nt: TGTGCCAGCAGCTTAACCGCAGACTACGAGCAGTACTTC
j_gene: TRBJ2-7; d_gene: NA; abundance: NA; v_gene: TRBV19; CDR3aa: CASRWADRFSYEQYF; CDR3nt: TGTGCCAGTAGGTGGGCAGACAGGTTCTCCTACGAGCAGTACTTC
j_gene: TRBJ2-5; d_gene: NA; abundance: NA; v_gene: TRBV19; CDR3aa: CASSLARQETQYF; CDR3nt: TGTGCCAGTAGTTTAGCCCGCCAAGAGACCCAGTACTTC
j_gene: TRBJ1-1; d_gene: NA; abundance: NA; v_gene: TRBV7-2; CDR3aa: CASSLVGRQTNTEAFF; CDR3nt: TGTGCCAGCAGCTTAGTTGGCAGGCAAACGAACACTGAAGCTTTCTTT
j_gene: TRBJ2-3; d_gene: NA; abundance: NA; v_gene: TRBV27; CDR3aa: CASSDRGLSDTQYF; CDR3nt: TGTGCCAGCAGTGACCGGGGATTATCCGATACGCAGTATTTT
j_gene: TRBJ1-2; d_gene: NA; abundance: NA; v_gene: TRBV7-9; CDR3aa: CASSLGQGNYGYTF; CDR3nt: TGTGCCAGCAGCTTAGGCCAGGGCAACTATGGCTACACCTTC
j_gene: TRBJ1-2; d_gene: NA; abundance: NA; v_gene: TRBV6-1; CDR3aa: CASSDGGSFYGYTF; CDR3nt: TGTGCCAGCAGCGACGGGGGGAGTTTCTATGGCTACACCTTC
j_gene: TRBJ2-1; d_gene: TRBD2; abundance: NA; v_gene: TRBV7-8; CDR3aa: CASSPSGGHSYNEQFF; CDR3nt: TGTGCCAGCAGCCCTAGCGGGGGGCACTCCTACAATGAGCAGTTCTTC